The sequence of this TCR beta chain was determined in a study of glioma-infiltrating T cells. In its sample, this clonotype was seen many times. Using RNA template, CDR3s of TCR alpha and beta were amplified with iRepertoire arm-PCR. From the multiplex PCR reads, TCRdb called clonotypes with MiXCR, one entry per CDR3 protein. This table has approximately 140,000 distinct CDR3 sequences, more than 20% appearing once. The sequencing input was glioma tissue, nonneoplastic brain tissue, or PBMCs (not recorded which). The sequence was collected from a human donor with low-grade glioma or glioblastoma, undergoing nonglioma brain surgery, or in good health (not recorded which).

This chain's CDR3 is CASSYSGRGGVNYGYTF. In DNA, the CDR3 is TGTGCCAGCAGTTACTCCGGTCGGGGGGGCGTTAACTATGGCTACACCTTC. The chain has TRBV6-6 and TRBJ1-2, with D tentatively TRBD1 (6 bases). This CDR3 is 17 amino acids long. Looked up from germline, CDR1 is MNHNY and CDR2 is SVGAGI (reference sequence). V was cut by 0 bases and J by 1 base, with 15 bases left in between.